The next 19 T cell receptor beta chains were all read from a single sample in a study of blood T cell repertoires in COVID-19. Sequencing was performed with immunoSEQ multiplex PCR; in TCRdb, only in-frame clones are kept and a portion is missing. Of 150,000 to 190,000 clones in the sample, approximately 82% were seen once. The source material was peripheral blood. These receptors were taken from a woman between 50 and 59 years old with acute or convalescent COVID-19.

The chain uses TRBV3-1 (or the pseudogene TRBV3-2) and TRBJ1-6; 8 bases map to TRBD1. CDR1 and CDR2 (germline): LGHDT, YNNKEL (reference sequence). CDR3 size: 15 residues. Germline trimming cut 1 base from V and 7 bases from J; bases unmatched to any gene: 3. The CDR3 coding sequence is TGTGCCAGCAGCCAAGGACAGGGGACGAATTCACCCCTCCACTTT. The encoded protein is CASSQGQGTNSPLHF.

The chain has TRBV10-3 and TRBJ2-3; 15 nucleotides align to TRBD2. This CDR3 has 15 amino acids. Germline CDR1 ENHRY, CDR2 SYGVKD. V trimming: 3 bases; J trimming: 8 bases; junction bases outside the gene matches: 3. The CDR3: CAISDGLAGGTTQYF. The CDR3 DNA follows: TGTGCCATCAGTGACGGACTAGCGGGAGGGACTACGCAGTATTTT.

Worth noting for this clone: One end of the junction does not line up with germline, which may come from a read error. The gene calls are TRBV6-5 and TRBJ2-5, with D uncertain. This CDR3 has 14 amino acids. CDR1 is MNHEY, CDR2 SVGAGI, per germline. CDR3 DNA sequence: TGTGCCAGCAGTTACTCCGGCGGTCAAGGGACCCAGTACTTC. It is translated as CASSYSGGQGTQYF.

This clone was counted once. The chain carries TRBV5-4 and TRBJ2-5; TRBD2 agrees at 15 bases. V lost 4 bases to trimming and J lost 3 bases; unmatched junction nucleotides: 4. This CDR3 is built from 16 residues. CDR1 and CDR2 from the germline V gene are SGHNT and YYREEE (reference sequence). Here the CDR3 DNA reads TGTGCCAGCAGCCCGGGACTAGCGGGAGGTGAAGAGACCCAGTACTTC. As protein: CASSPGLAGGEETQYF. The whole variable domain, filled in from reference TRBV5-4 and TRBJ2-5, reads ETGVTQSPTHLIKTRGQQVTLRCSSQSGHNTVSWYQQALGQGPQFIFQYYREEENGRGNFPPRFSGLQFPNYSSELNVNALELDDSALYLCASSPGLAGGEETQYFGPGTRLLVL.

This sequence joins TRBV3-1 (or the pseudogene TRBV3-2) and TRBJ1-1; TRBD1 agrees at 7 bases. Germline V gene data show CDR1 as LGHDT and CDR2 as YNNKEL (reference sequence). Trimming cost V 4 bases and J 4 bases; bases outside gene matches: 12. This CDR3 is built from 16 residues. CDR3 sequence reads: CASSRRSRQGGTEAFF. DNA of the CDR3: TGTGCCAGCAGCCGACGATCCCGACAGGGAGGCACTGAAGCTTTCTTT.

The rearrangement links TRBV4-2 to TRBJ2-3; no definite D call. The CDR3 spans 16 residues. Germline values: CDR1 LGHNA, CDR2 YNFKEQ. Trimming took 0 bases from V and 3 from J, leaving 13 bases between them. The CDR3 DNA reads TGTGCCAGCAGCCAAGATGGGCCACCACGGACAGATACGCAGTATTTT. Translated: CASSQDGPPRTDTQYF.

J is TRBJ1-1 and V is TRBV19; D ambiguous. The germline gives CDR1 LNHDA, CDR2 SQIVND (reference sequence). The germline V and J ends were trimmed by 7 bases and 1 base, with 7 bases remaining between them. This CDR3 comprises 12 residues. DNA of the CDR3: TGTGCCAGTATGAACAAGAACACTGAAGCTTTCTTT. Its translation is CASMNKNTEAFF.

The rearrangement uses TRBV30 and TRBJ1-2; no reliable D call. V gave up 3 bases and J gave up 4 bases, with 9 bases separating them. The CDR3 is 12 residues long. Germline V gene data show CDR1 as GTSNPN and CDR2 as SVGIG (reference sequence). The CDR3 loop reads CAWRLETYGYTF. The CDR3 nucleotides read TGTGCCTGGAGGTTAGAAACCTATGGCTACACCTTC.

CDR3 nucleotides: TGTGCCAGCCAGCGGTCCGGGAGGGCCGACGAGCAGTACTTC. As protein: CASQRSGRADEQYF. The V gene is TRBV7-2, the J gene TRBJ2-7; TRBD2 agrees at 8 bases. Per germline, CDR1 SGHTA and CDR2 FQGNSA. The V and J ends lost 8 bases and 5 bases, in that order; junction bases with no gene match: 11. The CDR3 spans 14 residues.

The genes are TRBV18 and TRBJ2-7; 8 bases map to TRBD2. CDR3 length: 15 amino acids. CDR1 is KGHSH, CDR2 LQKENI, per germline. V shed 5 bases and J 4 bases; nucleotides not matched to a gene: 10. Here the CDR3 DNA reads TGTGCCAGCTCATCATCTCCGGGAGGGGGGTACGAGCAGTACTTC. Amino acids: CASSSSPGGGYEQYF.

This chain uses TRBV19 with TRBJ2-7, with unresolved D. The CDR3 length is 16 residues. Germline V gene data show CDR1 as LNHDA and CDR2 as SQIVND (reference sequence). Trimming left V 2 bases short and J 3 bases short, with 17 bases between. The DNA of the CDR3 is TGTGCCAGTAGTATAAACTCTCCAGGCCCCATCTACGAGCAGTACTTC. Translating it yields CASSINSPGPIYEQYF.

The chain uses TRBV5-6 and TRBJ2-3; D might be TRBD1 (5 bases). V shed 0 bases and J shed 2 bases, with 10 bases lying between them. CDR3 length: 15 amino acids. Germline CDR1 reads SGHDT; CDR2 reads YYEEEE. The chain's CDR3 is CASSLGGRDTDTQYF. CDR3 bases: TGTGCCAGCAGCTTGGGGGGCAGAGACACAGATACGCAGTATTTT.

The J gene is TRBJ1-1, the V gene TRBV5-1; TRBD1 might be the D (6 bases). Looked up from germline, CDR1 is SGHRS and CDR2 is YFSETQ. The CDR3 spans 14 residues. Deletions cut 4 bases from V and 10 bases from J, with 20 bases between. The CDR3: CASSIGTPQIAAFF. In DNA, the CDR3 is TGCGCCAGCAGCATAGGGACACCCCAAATAGCAGCTTTCTTT.

The gene calls are TRBV9 and TRBJ2-5; D might be TRBD2 (6 bases). The CDR3 loop spans 15 amino acids. The V and J ends lost 1 base and 5 bases respectively, with 15 bases between them. Germline CDR1 reads SGDLS; CDR2 reads YYNGEE. CDR3 residues: CASSVQAGGRETQYF. CDR3 bases: TGTGCCAGCAGCGTACAGGCCGGAGGGCGGGAGACCCAGTACTTC.

This clone was seen just once. CDR3 loop: CASSAPDSGSETQYF. CDR3 in DNA: TGTGCCAGCAGTGCCCCGGACAGTGGGTCGGAGACCCAGTACTTC. V is TRBV6-4 and J is TRBJ2-5, with a weak D call TRBD1 (6 bases). Germline assignment: CDR1 MRHNA and CDR2 SNTAGT. The V gene lost 4 bases and the J gene lost 5 bases, with 17 bases spanning the gap. The length of the CDR3 is 15 residues.

The chain employs TRBV11-2 and TRBJ2-7, with 7 bases lining up with TRBD2. With V trimmed by 5 bases and J by 2 bases, 6 bases remained unmatched. This CDR3 is built from 14 residues. Germline CDR1 reads SGHAT; CDR2 reads FQNNGV. The CDR3 sequence is CASSDVGLAYEQYF. The CDR3 coding sequence is TGTGCCAGCAGCGACGTAGGACTAGCCTACGAGCAGTACTTC.

The chain is built from TRBV2 and TRBJ2-5; weak D call: TRBD2 (6 bases). The CDR3 has 16 amino acids. CDR1 is SNHLY and CDR2 is FYNNEI in the germline V gene. Trimming took 2 bases from V and 3 from J, leaving 16 bases between them. CDR3 bases: TGTGCCAGCAGTGAATGGGGCGGGGCAGGGAAAGAGACCCAGTACTTC. Protein product: CASSEWGGAGKETQYF. The full variable domain, with the rest looked up from reference TRBV2 and TRBJ2-5, is EPEVTQTPSHQVTQMGQEVILRCVPISNHLYFYWYRQILGQKVEFLVSFYNNEISEKSEIFDDQFSVERPDGSNFTLKIRSTKLEDSAMYFCASSEWGGAGKETQYFGPGTRLLVL.

This clone showed up just a few times. This chain links TRBV6-2 or TRBV6-3 with TRBJ1-5, with D unclear. CDR1 is MNHEY, CDR2 SVGEGT, per germline. CDR3 length: 14 amino acids. Trimming left V 5 bases short and J 2 bases short, with 10 bases between. This chain's CDR3 is CASSLNSGNQPQHF. CDR3 DNA: TGTGCCAGCAGTCTGAATTCGGGCAATCAGCCCCAGCATTTT.

This chain connects TRBV7-8 to TRBJ2-7, with TRBD1 identical over 7 bases. Trimming cost V 6 bases and J 1 base; bases outside gene matches: 6. The germline V gene has CDR1 SGHVS and CDR2 FQNEAQ. The CDR3 covers 14 residues. The CDR3 loop is CASRQNRGSYEQYF. DNA for the CDR3: TGTGCCAGCAGGCAAAACAGGGGATCCTACGAGCAGTACTTC.